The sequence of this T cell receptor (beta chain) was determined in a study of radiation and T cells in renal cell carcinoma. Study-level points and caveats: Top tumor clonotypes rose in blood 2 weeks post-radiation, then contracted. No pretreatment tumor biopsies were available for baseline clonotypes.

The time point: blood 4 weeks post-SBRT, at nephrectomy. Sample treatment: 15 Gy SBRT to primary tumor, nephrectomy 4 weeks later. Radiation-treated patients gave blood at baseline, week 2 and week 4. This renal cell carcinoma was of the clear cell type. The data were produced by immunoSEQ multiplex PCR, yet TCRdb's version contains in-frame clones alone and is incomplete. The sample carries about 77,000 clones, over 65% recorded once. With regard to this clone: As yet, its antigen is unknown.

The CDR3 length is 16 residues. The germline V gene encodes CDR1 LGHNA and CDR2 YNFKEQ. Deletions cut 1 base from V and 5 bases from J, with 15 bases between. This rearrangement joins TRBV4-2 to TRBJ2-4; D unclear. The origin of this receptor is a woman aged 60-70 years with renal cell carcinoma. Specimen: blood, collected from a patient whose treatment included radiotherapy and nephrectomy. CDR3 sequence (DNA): TGTGCCAGCAGCCAAGGCGATGCGAGCTATCAAAACATTCAGTACTTC. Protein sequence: CASSQGDASYQNIQYF.